What follows are 16 T cell receptor beta chains derived from one specimen sequenced in a study of T cell responses to AZD1222 COVID-19 vaccine. Produced via immunoSEQ multiplex PCR; TCRdb's table is partial and in-frame only. The sample lists about 150,000 clones, 90% to 95% seen once, with approximately 1.6% in the top ten. The starting material was peripheral blood, obtained 28 days after the second AZD1222 dose. Receptor source: an adult who received the AZD1222 COVID-19 vaccine.

The chain recombines TRBV5-1 with TRBJ1-4, with D possibly being TRBD1 (5 bases). Trimming stripped 4 bases from V and 5 bases from J, with 12 bases between. The germline gives CDR1 SGHRS, CDR2 YFSETQ. The CDR3 consists of 14 residues. The CDR3 DNA sequence: TGCGCCAGCAGCCGGGACGGCTCCAATGAAAAACTGTTTTTT. Its protein product is CASSRDGSNEKLFF.

V usage is TRBV19 and J usage is TRBJ1-5; unclear D gene. Germline V gene data show CDR1 as LNHDA and CDR2 as SQIVND (reference sequence). This CDR3 contains 18 residues. The ends were cut back, 0 bases at V and 5 bases at J, with 20 bases in the middle. CDR3 region: CASSIDLTARHHDQPQHF. CDR3 bases: TGTGCCAGTAGTATAGATCTAACTGCTAGGCACCATGATCAGCCCCAGCATTTT.

The chain couples TRBV27 to TRBJ2-1; 10 bases align to TRBD2. The CDR3 covers 15 residues. CDR1 is MNHEY, CDR2 SMNVEV, per germline (reference sequence). J was trimmed by 6 bases and V by 7 bases; bases with no gene match: 9. CDR3 DNA sequence: TGTGCCAGCACCCCAGCCAGCGGGGGGGTCAATGAGCAGTTCTTC. Its translation is CASTPASGGVNEQFF.

This chain connects TRBV7-3 to TRBJ2-3; D may be TRBD1 or TRBD2 (6 bases each). The V gene's germline CDR1 is SGHTA and CDR2 FQGTGA. The length of the CDR3 is 15 residues. Trimming took 5 bases from V and 2 from J, leaving 14 bases between them. In DNA form, the CDR3 reads TGTGCCAGCAGCCTGGGGGGCGGGCTCACAGATACGCAGTATTTT. This translates into CASSLGGGLTDTQYF.

The J gene is TRBJ2-7, the V gene TRBV9, with D possibly matching TRBD1 (5 bases). The CDR3 has 15 residues. Deletions cut 0 bases from V and 0 bases from J, with 10 bases between. CDR1 is SGDLS and CDR2 is YYNGEE in the germline V gene. CDR3 amino acids: CASSVATGVSYEQYF. The CDR3 DNA reads TGTGCCAGCAGCGTAGCAACAGGTGTCTCCTACGAGCAGTACTTC.

This chain connects TRBV10-1 to TRBJ1-1; D is unresolved. Trimming took 7 bases from V and 7 from J, leaving 16 bases between them. CDR1 WNHNN and CDR2 SYGVQD come from the germline V gene (reference sequence). The CDR3 totals 13 residues. In DNA form, the CDR3 reads TGCGCCAGCAAATTTGACCAAGCCGGTGAAGCTTTCTTT. Protein: CASKFDQAGEAFF.

The genes are TRBV19 and TRBJ2-7; D is ambiguous. V was trimmed by 10 bases and J by 2 bases, leaving 9 bases between them. The CDR3 has 11 residues. The germline V gene encodes CDR1 LNHDA and CDR2 SQIVND (reference sequence). DNA of the CDR3: TGTGCCACTTCGACGGCCTACGAGCAGTACTTC. It is translated as CATSTAYEQYF.

This clone came up once. The chain has TRBV19 and TRBJ2-1; 7 nucleotides line up with TRBD2. Germline trimming cut 6 bases from V and 2 bases from J; bases unmatched to any gene: 4. This CDR3 contains 14 residues. Per germline, CDR1 LNHDA and CDR2 SQIVND (reference sequence). CDR3 in amino acids: CASSGLGPYNEQFF. CDR3 nucleotides: TGTGCCAGTAGCGGACTAGGGCCCTACAATGAGCAGTTCTTC. The complete variable domain, with remaining parts taken from reference TRBV19 and TRBJ2-1, reads DGGITQSPKYLFRKEGQNVTLSCEQNLNHDAMYWYRQDPGQGLRLIYYSQIVNDFQKGDIAEGYSVSREKKESFPLTVTSAQKNPTAFYLCASSGLGPYNEQFFGPGTRLTVL.

The chain recombines TRBV7-9 with TRBJ2-1, with a possible D match to TRBD2 (6 bases). The CDR3 has 14 residues. V dropped 1 base and J dropped 8 bases, with 12 bases sitting between them. CDR1 SEHNR and CDR2 FQNEAQ come from the germline V gene (reference sequence). The CDR3 region is CASSLVSRDYEQFF. The CDR3, as DNA: TGTGCCAGCAGCTTAGTTTCTCGGGACTATGAGCAGTTCTTC. Based on the CDR3 plus reference TRBV7-9 and TRBJ2-1, the full variable domain is DTGVSQNPRHKITKRGQNVTFRCDPISEHNRLYWYRQTLGQGPEFLTYFQNEAQLEKSRLLSDRFSAERPKGSFSTLEIQRTEQGDSAMYLCASSLVSRDYEQFFGPGTRLTVL.

V gene TRBV19 combines with J gene TRBJ2-2; D is possibly TRBD1 (6 bases). Germline V CDR1 and CDR2: LNHDA, SQIVND (reference sequence). V lost 7 bases and J lost 4, with 16 bases in between. The CDR3 is 15 amino acids. This chain's CDR3 is CASIPTGSLTGELFF. In DNA form, the CDR3 reads TGTGCCAGTATCCCTACAGGGAGTCTCACCGGGGAGCTGTTTTTT.

CDR3: CASSNLRYEQYF. The CDR3 region has the DNA TGTGCCAGCAGTAACCTACGGTACGAGCAGTACTTC. V usage is TRBV5-8 and J usage is TRBJ2-7, with D unclear. There are 12 residues in the CDR3. Germline lookup yields CDR1 SGHTS and CDR2 YDEGEE. V lost 5 bases to trimming and J lost 4 bases, with 10 bases between them.

The genes are TRBV19 and TRBJ2-7; TRBD1 agrees at 9 bases. The germline CDR1 and CDR2 sequences are LNHDA and SQIVND (reference sequence). This CDR3 region has 15 residues. The trim removed 5 bases at V and 4 bases at J, leaving 9 bases unmatched. The DNA of the CDR3 is TGTGCCAGTAGTGCTACAGGGGGCGCATTTTACGAGCAGTACTTC. Translating gives CASSATGGAFYEQYF. Together with reference TRBV19 and TRBJ2-7, the CDR3 gives the full variable domain: DGGITQSPKYLFRKEGQNVTLSCEQNLNHDAMYWYRQDPGQGLRLIYYSQIVNDFQKGDIAEGYSVSREKKESFPLTVTSAQKNPTAFYLCASSATGGAFYEQYFGPGTRLTVT.

The chain is built from TRBV13 and TRBJ2-2, with unresolved D. This CDR3 has 12 residues. Per the germline V gene, CDR1 is PRHDT and CDR2 is FYEKMQ (reference sequence). Trimming left V 5 bases short and J 5 bases short, with 6 bases between. CDR3 bases: TGTGCCAGCAGCATCCCAACCGGGGAGCTGTTTTTT. Amino acids: CASSIPTGELFF.

This clone was recorded once. This rearrangement joins TRBV2 to TRBJ2-2, with 9 bases fitting TRBD2. V was pared by 4 bases and J by 4 bases, with 10 bases of the junction left unmatched. The CDR3 is 17 residues long. Germline V gene lookup returns CDR1 SNHLY and CDR2 FYNNEI. CDR3 nucleotides: TGTGCCAGCAGTGGCCCCCGGACTAGCGCGGGCACCGGGGAGCTGTTTTTT. Protein: CASSGPRTSAGTGELFF.

The chain carries TRBV15 and TRBJ2-1; D unclear. Germline CDR1 is LNHNV and CDR2 is YYDKDF (reference sequence). The CDR3 spans 17 residues. Trimming removed 1 base from V and 3 bases from J, with 16 bases in between. The DNA for the CDR3 is TGTGCCACCAGCAGAGGAGGATATGGCGGAAGCTACAATGAGCAGTTCTTC. It is translated as CATSRGGYGGSYNEQFF.

V usage is TRBV2 and J usage is TRBJ2-5; D may match TRBD1 or TRBD2 (6 bases each). Per germline, CDR1 SNHLY and CDR2 FYNNEI. The CDR3 sequence is 15 residues long. Trimming removed 4 bases from V and 1 base from J, with 13 bases in between. CDR3 DNA: TGTGCCAGCAGTGCCCGGGGGCTCTTCCAAGAGACCCAGTACTTC. Amino acid sequence: CASSARGLFQETQYF.